This note documents a single T cell receptor beta chain sequence. The antigen remains unidentified. The data belong to a study of shared clonotypes between healthy human individuals. Study-level points and caveats: As a rule, naive subsets had a larger estimated richness than memory subsets.

This CDR3 spans 17 amino acids. Trimming cost V 2 bases and J 0 bases; bases outside gene matches: 7. From germline, CDR1 is SGHNT and CDR2 YENEEA. Genomic DNA (from each subset) was split evenly across several immunoSEQ plates. Sorted-subset replicate PCR reactions were performed with 200 ng DNA, corresponding to roughly 31,000 T cell genomes. The table came from immunoSEQ multiplex PCR; TCRdb's copy has only in-frame clones and leaves some out. The table includes 2,500,000 or so clones, around 90% detected once. The V and J genes are TRBV11-3 and TRBJ2-1; 7 nucleotides agree with TRBD2. The sequenced sample was naive CD4+ T cells from PBMCs. Subset meaning: CD45RA+ positively selected. The TCR sequence derives from a man aged 18 to 29 in good health. Some clones in this sample may be carry-over from other donors' samples. The CDR3 sequence: CASSLRGGTLSYNEQFF. In DNA form, the CDR3 reads TGTGCCAGCAGCTTAAGGGGAGGGACCCTCTCCTACAATGAGCAGTTCTTC.